A selection of T cell receptor beta chains follows, all from one sample in a study of blood T cell repertoires in COVID-19. The protocol was immunoSEQ multiplex PCR, while the TCRdb copy is restricted to in-frame clones and leaves out a portion. The top ten clones hold around 1.1% of a sample with roughly 380,000 clones, about four fifths of them seen once. Sequencing was performed on peripheral blood. The receptors shown here come from a human donor with acute or convalescent COVID-19. The donor label of this sample is uncertain. CDR3s leave out the opening cysteine and the closing phenylalanine or tryptophan. The order of the fields is clone size, J gene, V gene, CDR3 protein. Size tells how often a clone was seen (once, few, many) or the class of an expanded clone, and some rows leave it out.

clone_size: -
j_call: TRBJ2-1
v_call: TRBV30
cdr3_aa: AWAPGTSGGFYNEQF

clone_size: -
j_call: TRBJ2-5
v_call: TRBV2
cdr3_aa: ASSEIPGDRGQETQY

clone_size: -
j_call: TRBJ1-5
v_call: TRBV28
cdr3_aa: ASSFTGMSNQPQH

clone_size: -
j_call: TRBJ1-2
v_call: TRBV7-9
cdr3_aa: ASSGDSNYGYT

clone_size: -
j_call: TRBJ2-5
v_call: TRBV27
cdr3_aa: ASSGYVGTQGGETQY

clone_size: few
j_call: TRBJ1-5
v_call: TRBV2
cdr3_aa: ASSRETGGRQPQH

clone_size: -
j_call: TRBJ2-7
v_call: TRBV7-9
cdr3_aa: ASSTSFGNIYEQY

clone_size: -
j_call: TRBJ2-5
v_call: TRBV10-3
cdr3_aa: AISDTWERVFGDEFMETQY

clone_size: -
j_call: TRBJ2-3
v_call: TRBV2
cdr3_aa: ASGPGQGLTDTQY

clone_size: -
j_call: TRBJ1-6
v_call: TRBV4-1
cdr3_aa: ASSQERADSLSSYNSPLH

clone_size: -
j_call: TRBJ2-5
v_call: TRBV6-5
cdr3_aa: ATAGGYRETQY

clone_size: -
j_call: TRBJ2-1
v_call: TRBV7-9
cdr3_aa: ASQLGLAGRNEQF

clone_size: -
j_call: TRBJ2-3
v_call: TRBV5-1
cdr3_aa: ASSRGTGSLYAQY

clone_size: few
j_call: TRBJ1-1
v_call: TRBV24-1
cdr3_aa: ATSAGDGDRGTEAF

clone_size: -
j_call: TRBJ1-3
v_call: TRBV18
cdr3_aa: ASSRENRGSGNTIY

clone_size: -
j_call: TRBJ1-2
v_call: TRBV7-9
cdr3_aa: ASSGRETEGYGYT

clone_size: -
j_call: TRBJ1-4
v_call: TRBV3-1/TRBV3-2
cdr3_aa: ASSQKGRGPTNEKLF

clone_size: -
j_call: TRBJ2-7
v_call: TRBV6-6
cdr3_aa: ASSYGQGRTYEQY

clone_size: -
j_call: TRBJ1-1
v_call: TRBV3-1/TRBV3-2
cdr3_aa: ASSPRQNTEAF

clone_size: -
j_call: TRBJ2-1
v_call: TRBV5-4
cdr3_aa: ASSFTGLAGPSYNEQF

clone_size: -
j_call: TRBJ1-6
v_call: TRBV28
cdr3_aa: ASSREVNSPLH

clone_size: -
j_call: TRBJ1-4
v_call: TRBV2
cdr3_aa: ASSEAPSTNEKLF

clone_size: few
j_call: TRBJ1-5
v_call: TRBV30
cdr3_aa: AWSRDFNQPQH

clone_size: -
j_call: TRBJ2-2
v_call: TRBV10-1
cdr3_aa: ASSSRLGTGELF